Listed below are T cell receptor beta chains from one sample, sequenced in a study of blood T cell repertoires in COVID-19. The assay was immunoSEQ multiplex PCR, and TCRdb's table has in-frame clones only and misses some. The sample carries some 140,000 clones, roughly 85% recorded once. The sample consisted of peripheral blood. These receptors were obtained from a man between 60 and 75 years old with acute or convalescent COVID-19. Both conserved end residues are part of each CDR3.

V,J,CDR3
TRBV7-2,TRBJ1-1,CASSSSLGGTGVSFF
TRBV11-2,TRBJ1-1,CASSRDRNTEAFF
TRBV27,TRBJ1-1,CASSFSDRATEAFF
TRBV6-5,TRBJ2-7,CASSFRTSGALNEQYF
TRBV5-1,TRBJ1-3,CASSLPGNTIYF
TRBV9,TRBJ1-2,CASSTGERVTGYTF
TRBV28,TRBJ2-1,CASSESGSGIDEQFF
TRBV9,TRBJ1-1,CASSEGLTAMNTEAFF
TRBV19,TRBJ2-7,CASSPSLTYEQYF
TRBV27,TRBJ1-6,CASTSGTGLSSYNSPLHF
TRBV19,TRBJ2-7,CASSIGLAQGEQYF
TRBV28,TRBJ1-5,CASTLGGVRNQPQHF
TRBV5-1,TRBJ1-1,CASSFPGGAENTEAFF
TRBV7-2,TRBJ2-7,CASSLVWAGNYEQYF
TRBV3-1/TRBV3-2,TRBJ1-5,CASSRGTGSGPQHF